A selection of T cell receptor beta chains follows, all from one sample in a study of blood T cell repertoires in COVID-19. Assay: immunoSEQ multiplex PCR; the TCRdb copy retains only in-frame clones and omits some. Of roughly 400,000 clones listed, roughly 87% were seen once; the top ten hold 0.6%. Sequencing input: PBMCs or T cells enriched from blood (not recorded which). Receptors were obtained from a man aged 18 to 35 who had recovered from COVID-19. Each CDR3 is given with its conserved first and last residue. Fields, in order: J gene, D gene, V gene, clone size, CDR3 DNA, CDR3 protein. D genes are given only for firm matches. Part of the rows lack a size; the others show once, few, many or a class for expanded clones.

J gene: TRBJ2-3
D gene: TRBD2
V gene: TRBV3-1/TRBV3-2
clone size: -
CDR3 DNA: TGTGCCAGCAGCCTCCTAGCGGGAGGGATCACAGATACGCAGTATTTT
CDR3 protein: CASSLLAGGITDTQYF

J gene: TRBJ2-2
D gene: -
V gene: TRBV7-2
clone size: few
CDR3 DNA: TGTGCCAGCAGCTCCCGGCCGGCGGACACCGGGGAGCTGTTTTTT
CDR3 protein: CASSSRPADTGELFF

J gene: TRBJ2-7
D gene: -
V gene: TRBV5-4
clone size: -
CDR3 DNA: TGTGCCAGCAGCTTGATACCCGCGGCGCGGGAGCAGTACTTC
CDR3 protein: CASSLIPAAREQYF

J gene: TRBJ1-2
D gene: TRBD1
V gene: TRBV20-1
clone size: once
CDR3 DNA: TGCAGTGCTAGTTCAGGGGGGAAGGGCTACACCTTC
CDR3 protein: CSASSGGKGYTF

J gene: TRBJ1-1
D gene: TRBD1
V gene: TRBV7-9
clone size: -
CDR3 DNA: TGTGCCAGCAGCTCGACAGGGGTTTGGGCGAACACTGAAGCTTTCTTT
CDR3 protein: CASSSTGVWANTEAFF

J gene: TRBJ2-5
D gene: TRBD2
V gene: TRBV5-6
clone size: -
CDR3 DNA: TGTGCCAGCAGCTACAGACTAGCGGGGGCAGAGACCCAGTACTTC
CDR3 protein: CASSYRLAGAETQYF

J gene: TRBJ1-5
D gene: -
V gene: TRBV21-1
clone size: -
CDR3 DNA: TGTGCCAGCAGCGCCCCCGGGACGGGGACTGTGTGGCCCCAGCATTTT
CDR3 protein: CASSAPGTGTVWPQHF

J gene: TRBJ2-1
D gene: -
V gene: TRBV11-3
clone size: -
CDR3 DNA: TGTGCCAGCAGCTTGGACTCTTCGAGCTCCTACAATGAGCAGTTCTTC
CDR3 protein: CASSLDSSSSYNEQFF

J gene: TRBJ2-1
D gene: -
V gene: TRBV12-3/TRBV12-4
clone size: -
CDR3 DNA: TGTGCCAGCAGTTTAGCACTAGTATCCGAGCCGTTCTTC
CDR3 protein: CASSLALVSEPFF

J gene: TRBJ2-3
D gene: -
V gene: TRBV29-1
clone size: -
CDR3 DNA: TGCAGCGTTGTGGGGGCTACTAGCACAGATACGCAGTATTTT
CDR3 protein: CSVVGATSTDTQYF

J gene: TRBJ1-5
D gene: -
V gene: TRBV2
clone size: -
CDR3 DNA: TGTGCCAGCAGTCTCGGACAGAGCGGTCAGCCCCAGCATTTT
CDR3 protein: CASSLGQSGQPQHF

J gene: TRBJ1-2
D gene: -
V gene: TRBV28
clone size: -
CDR3 DNA: TGTGCCAGCAGTACCGGTCCCTATGGCTACACCTTC
CDR3 protein: CASSTGPYGYTF

J gene: TRBJ1-3
D gene: -
V gene: TRBV9
clone size: once
CDR3 DNA: TGTGCCAGCAGCGTGCGAGACAGCTCTGGAAACACCATATATTTT
CDR3 protein: CASSVRDSSGNTIYF

J gene: TRBJ1-2
D gene: -
V gene: TRBV27
clone size: -
CDR3 DNA: TGTGCCAGCAGTTTAGCGATACAGGGCCACTATGGCTACACCTTC
CDR3 protein: CASSLAIQGHYGYTF

J gene: TRBJ2-2
D gene: -
V gene: TRBV28
clone size: -
CDR3 DNA: TGTGCCAGCAGTTCCCAGATGGGGGAGCTGTTTTTT
CDR3 protein: CASSSQMGELFF

J gene: TRBJ1-1
D gene: -
V gene: TRBV5-5
clone size: -
CDR3 DNA: TGTGCCAGCAGCTTTATGAGCCCTGAAGCTTTCTTT
CDR3 protein: CASSFMSPEAFF